The entry below describes one T cell receptor (beta chain). People who had autoimmune disease history or systemic immunosuppression were excluded. The data belong to a study of OX40 agonist ivuxolimab in advanced cancers. Sequencing used immunoSEQ multiplex PCR; TCRdb keeps in-frame clones, though not all of them. The top ten clones hold around 0.4% of a sample with some 80,000 clones, roughly 90% of them seen once. The germline V gene encodes CDR1 MNHEY and CDR2 SMNVEV (reference sequence). The length of the CDR3 is 15 residues. J lost 2 bases, V lost 5 bases, and 6 bases had no gene match. The sample in question was CD4+ or CD8+ T cells sorted from blood, obtained in a trial of the OX40 agonist ivuxolimab. The TCR comes from an adult with an advanced solid tumor such as melanoma, head and neck, liver or kidney cancer. The rearrangement uses TRBV27 and TRBJ1-5; 7 nucleotides match TRBD1. The CDR3 spells CASSPRGRGNQPQHF. The DNA of the CDR3 is TGTGCCAGCAGTCCTAGGGGGCGCGGCAATCAGCCCCAGCATTTT.